The present entry profiles one T cell receptor (beta chain) with its context. Those who participated ranged in age from roughly 18 to 90 years and resided in approximately 26 US areas. In the authors' workflow: By means of reference gene primer amplification, nucleated cell counts were estimated. The method was immunoSEQ multiplex PCR; TCRdb's version includes in-frame clones alone and lacks a portion of them. The D gene and trimming were derived from the DNA, and the V and J assignments and clone size from that table. Of under 150,000 clones in the sample, under 85% were seen once. Trimming cost V 2 bases and J 0 bases; bases outside gene matches: 1. CDR1 is ENHRY, CDR2 SYGVKD, per germline. The CDR3 totals 16 residues. The sample comes from a study of blood T cell repertoires in COVID-19. Study-level background: Sites across the United States, Italy and Spain contributed samples from acute and convalescent COVID-19.

The rearrangement joins TRBV10-3 to TRBJ1-4; 9 positions agree with TRBD1. The sample comprised PBMCs or T cells enriched from blood (not recorded which). The receptor was derived from a man aged 25 to 40 who had recovered from COVID-19. CDR3 loop: CAISETGGPTNEKLFF. The CDR3 region has the DNA TGTGCCATCAGTGAGACAGGGGGCCCAACTAATGAAAAACTGTTTTTT.